This T cell receptor beta chain was captured by sequencing in a study of cytomegalovirus exposure and HLA in healthy donors. This CDR3 is 14 amino acids long. Germline V gene lookup returns CDR1 MDHEN and CDR2 SYDVKM. Trimming cost V 5 bases and J 3 bases, with 8 bases left between them. General observations from the study: The study listed 150 to 200 cytomegalovirus-associated TCR beta chains.

Sequencing used immunoSEQ multiplex PCR; TCRdb keeps in-frame clones, though not all of them. The sample holds 150,000 to 200,000 clones, around nine tenths seen once. Separation from the approximately 720-subject first cohort characterized the roughly 110-subject validation cohort, to which the donors belonged. Comments on this clone: Antigen specificity is unknown.

What was sequenced was PBMCs. This chain connects TRBV28 to TRBJ2-6, with D unresolved. The origin of this receptor is a man aged 18 to 30 in good health and CMV-seronegative. The CDR3 loop reads CASSVPDGANVLTF. CDR3 bases: TGTGCCAGCAGTGTCCCAGATGGGGCCAACGTCCTGACTTTC.